This passage covers 11 T cell receptor beta chains from one sample sequenced in a study of T cells after posttransplantation cyclophosphamide. Cyclophosphamide on days +3 and +4 followed busulfan-fludarabine conditioning and a marrow graft. The protocol was immunoSEQ multiplex PCR, while the TCRdb copy is restricted to in-frame clones and leaves out a portion. The record shows 16,000 or so clones for this sample, with no singletons present. Sample: PBMCs, taken after allogeneic stem cell transplant with posttransplant cyclophosphamide. The receptors shown here come from a female patient under 45 who received an allogeneic stem cell transplant from a related donor, was CMV-positive, and had no GVHD. Part of the T cells may come from the graft donor.

This clone was recorded at least ten times. The gene calls are TRBV7-2 and TRBJ2-7; D not certain. CDR1 and CDR2 from the germline V gene are SGHTA and FQGNSA. The CDR3 loop spans 12 amino acids. V lost 5 bases to trimming and J lost 0 bases, with 5 bases between them. CDR3 region: CASSPSSYEQYF. The CDR3, as DNA: TGTGCCAGCAGCCCGAGCTCCTACGAGCAGTACTTC.

This clone occurred a few times. The chain joins TRBV28 to TRBJ2-5, with D maybe TRBD1 (6 bases). The last part of the DNA fits TRBJ2-7 better; the J call may be wrong. The CDR3 totals 14 residues. Germline CDR1 and CDR2: MDHEN and SYDVKM. CDR3 nucleotide sequence: TGTGCCAGCAGTTCTATACAGGGTATCTACGAGCAGTACTTC. Protein product: CASSSIQGIYEQYF.

The table lists this clone with many counts. This chain joins TRBV7-9 and TRBJ2-2; 9 bases fit TRBD1. The CDR3 is 16 residues long. Germline CDR1 is SEHNR and CDR2 is FQNEAQ (reference sequence). V shed 3 bases, J shed 6 bases, and the junction held 8 bases outside the gene matches. DNA of the CDR3: TGTGCCAGCAGCTTGGGGCGGACAGGGGCGGCCGGGGAGCTGTTTTTT. Amino acid sequence: CASSLGRTGAAGELFF. Supplemented by reference TRBV7-9 and TRBJ2-2, the full variable domain reads DTGVSQNPRHKITKRGQNVTFRCDPISEHNRLYWYRQTLGQGPEFLTYFQNEAQLEKSRLLSDRFSAERPKGSFSTLEIQRTEQGDSAMYLCASSLGRTGAAGELFFGEGSRLTVL.

This clone was seen many times. The J gene is TRBJ2-1, the V gene TRBV7-9, with 9 positions matching TRBD1. CDR1 SEHNR and CDR2 FQNEAQ come from the germline V gene (reference sequence). With 0 bases clipped from V and 2 bases from J, the junction kept 5 bases outside the gene matches. The CDR3 has 17 residues. The chain's CDR3 is CASSLARRQGAYNEQFF. The CDR3 nucleotides are TGTGCCAGCAGCTTAGCGCGGAGACAGGGGGCCTACAATGAGCAGTTCTTC.

This clone has at least ten counts. The chain couples TRBV5-4 to TRBJ1-2, with 12 nucleotides matching TRBD1. The CDR3 covers 16 residues. CDR1 is SGHNT and CDR2 is YYREEE in the germline V gene (reference sequence). The trim removed 0 bases at V and 7 bases at J, leaving 7 bases unmatched. The CDR3 nucleotides are TGTGCCAGCAGCTTGGGGTCCGGGACAGGGGGCCTTGGCTACACCTTC. Protein: CASSLGSGTGGLGYTF.

Note on this clone: The junction departs from the called germline gene at one end, perhaps through a read error. J is TRBJ2-3 and V is TRBV28; possibly TRBD1 for D (6 bases). Germline CDR1 reads MDHEN; CDR2 reads SYDVKM. The CDR3 is made up of 14 amino acids. CDR3 DNA: TGTGCCAGCAGTTTAACAGGGTACACAGATACGCGGTATTTT. Translated, it gives CASSLTGYTDTRYF. The complete variable domain, with remaining parts taken from reference TRBV28 and TRBJ2-3, reads DVKVTQSSRYLVKRTGEKVFLECVQDMDHENMFWYRQDPGLGLRLIYFSYDVKMKEKGDIPEGYSVSREKKERFSLILESASTNQTSMYLCASSLTGYTDTRYFGPGTRLTVL.

This clone was counted at least ten times. At one boundary the junction diverges from the germline segment, which might be a read error. The chain couples TRBV28 to TRBJ2-7, with 8 bases matching TRBD2. Germline V lookup: CDR1 MDHEN, CDR2 SYDVKM. The CDR3 sequence is 14 residues long. The CDR3 sequence is CASSLSSGSYGQYF. The CDR3 nucleotides read TGTGCCAGCAGTTTATCCAGCGGGAGCTACGGGCAGTACTTC.

There are many counts of this clone. The chain has TRBV5-6 and TRBJ1-2, with D maybe TRBD1 (6 bases). CDR3 length equals 13 residues. V shed 3 bases and J shed 5 bases, with 11 bases lying between them. Germline CDR1 SGHDT, CDR2 YYEEEE. The CDR3, as DNA: TGTGCCAGCAGCTCCGGACAGTCGTATGGCTACACCTTC. It translates to CASSSGQSYGYTF.

This clone was recorded a few times. The rearrangement links TRBV7-3 to TRBJ1-6; no clear D. Trimming removed 6 bases at V and 3 bases at J, with 12 bases between. The CDR3 consists of 15 residues. Germline lookup yields CDR1 SGHTA and CDR2 FQGTGA. CDR3 sequence reads: CASRRRADYNSPLHF. DNA of the CDR3: TGTGCCAGCAGGCGGCGGGCGGACTATAATTCACCCCTCCACTTT.

This clone has ten or more counts. CDR3 loop: CASSQSGSAGYEQYF. The CDR3 bases are TGTGCCAGCAGTCAGAGCGGGAGCGCGGGGTACGAGCAGTACTTC. The chain recombines TRBV6-5 with TRBJ2-7, with 8 bases matching TRBD2. CDR3 length: 15 amino acids. After removal of 5 bases from V and 4 bases from J, the junction contained 10 bases not matched to a gene. Germline V gives CDR1 MNHEY, CDR2 SVGAGI.

This clone was recorded at least ten times. In DNA, the CDR3 is TGTGCCAGCAGCCAAGATGCCGGTAGGGACTTCCTAACCTACGAGCAGTACTTC. Residues: CASSQDAGRDFLTYEQYF. J is TRBJ2-7 and V is TRBV4-2, with D possibly TRBD2 on 6 matching bases. The germline V and J ends were trimmed by 0 bases and 2 bases, with 20 bases remaining between them. Germline lookup yields CDR1 LGHNA and CDR2 YNFKEQ. The CDR3 length is 18 residues.